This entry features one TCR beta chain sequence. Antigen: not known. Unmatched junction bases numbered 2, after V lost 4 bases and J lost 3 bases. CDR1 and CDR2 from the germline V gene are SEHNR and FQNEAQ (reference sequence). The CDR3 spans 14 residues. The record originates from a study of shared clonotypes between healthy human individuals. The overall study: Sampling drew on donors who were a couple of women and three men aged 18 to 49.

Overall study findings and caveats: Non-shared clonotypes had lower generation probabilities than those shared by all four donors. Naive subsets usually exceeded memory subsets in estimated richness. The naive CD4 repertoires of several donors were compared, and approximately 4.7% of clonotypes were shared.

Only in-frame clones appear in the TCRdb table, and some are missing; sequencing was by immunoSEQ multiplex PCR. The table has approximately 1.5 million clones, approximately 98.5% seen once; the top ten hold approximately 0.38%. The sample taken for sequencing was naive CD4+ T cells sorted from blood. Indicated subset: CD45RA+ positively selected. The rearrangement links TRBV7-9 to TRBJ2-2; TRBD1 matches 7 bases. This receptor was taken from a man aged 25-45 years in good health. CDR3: CASSWGQYTGELFF. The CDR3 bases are TGTGCCAGCAGCTGGGGACAGTACACCGGGGAGCTGTTTTTT.